The entry below gives a single TCR beta chain sequence along with its context. An end of the junction differs from the germline gene, which may be a read error. Germline CDR1 reads SGHAT; CDR2 reads FQNNGV. The CDR3 length is 18 residues. In the original analysis: Reference gene primer amplification in the assay estimated nucleated cell counts. Using immunoSEQ multiplex PCR, the repertoire was profiled, and TCRdb retains in-frame clones only, with some absent. For V, J and clone size, that table is used; D and trimming come from the DNA. The sample yields 190,000 or so clones, approximately 85% seen once. The data are from a study of blood T cell repertoires in COVID-19. Background on the study: From T cells, B-cell-depleted T cells, or PBMCs came the material, which was cDNA or gDNA.

This chain links TRBV11-2 with TRBJ2-1; 10 nucleotides align to TRBD2. The source of this sequence is an elderly woman with acute or convalescent COVID-19. The sequencing input was peripheral blood. CDR3 coding DNA: TGTGCCAGCAGATTAGCCGGAAGGAGCGGGAGGGTTAACAATGAGCAGTTCTTC. It codes for CASRLAGRSGRVNNEQFF.